The 25 T cell receptor beta chains below come from one sample, sequenced in a study of shared clonotypes between healthy human individuals (dated by TCRdb to about 2020). Libraries were constructed by the immunoSEQ multiplex PCR assay. TCRdb limited this immuneACCESS table to in-frame rearrangements with V and J called. A share of clones is missing; checked studies link under half to unresolved V genes, and the rest is unexplained. The sample table holds fewer than 650,000 clones, of which about 80% were seen once. Of the sample, 9.5% to 15% is held by the ten largest clones. The sequenced sample consisted of PBMCs. These TCRs come from a woman aged 40 to 50 in good health. Some clones in this sample may be carry-over from other donors' samples.

The chain recombines TRBV6-4 with TRBJ2-6, with a possible D match to TRBD2 (6 bases). Per the germline V gene, CDR1 is MRHNA and CDR2 is SNTAGT. The CDR3 sequence is 16 residues long. V lost 8 bases to trimming and J lost 0 bases, with 14 bases between them. CDR3 loop: CASSKDGGSGANVLTF. CDR3 bases: TGTGCCAGCTCCAAGGACGGGGGCTCTGGGGCCAACGTCCTGACTTTC.

This chain connects TRBV7-2 to TRBJ2-7; 10 nucleotides match TRBD2. Trimming cost V 4 bases and J 7 bases; bases outside gene matches: 13. From germline, CDR1 is SGHTA and CDR2 FQGNSA. CDR3 length: 16 amino acids. This chain's CDR3 is CASSSDSIRLAGEQYF. CDR3 DNA: TGTGCCAGCAGCTCCGATTCGATCAGACTAGCGGGTGAGCAGTACTTC.

This clone appeared once. The chain is built from TRBV5-4 and TRBJ2-7; D is undetermined. The V gene lost 4 bases and the J gene lost 0 bases, with 11 bases spanning the gap. There are 14 residues in the CDR3. CDR1 SGHNT and CDR2 YYREEE come from the germline V gene (reference sequence). The CDR3 DNA follows: TGTGCCAGCAGCCCGAGCCGGGTCTCCTACGAGCAGTACTTC. It encodes CASSPSRVSYEQYF.

Worth noting for this clone: At one boundary the junction diverges from the germline segment, which might be a read error. The V gene is TRBV30, the J gene TRBJ1-1; possibly TRBD1 for D (5 bases). The CDR3 extends over 13 amino acids. Germline CDR1 is GTSNPN and CDR2 is SVGIG (reference sequence). The CDR3 is CSWSIDSGTETFF. The DNA of the CDR3 is TGTTCCTGGAGTATAGACAGTGGGACTGAAACTTTCTTT. Based on the CDR3 plus reference TRBV30 and TRBJ1-1, the full variable domain is SQTIHQWPATLVQPVGSPLSLECTVEGTSNPNLYWYRQAAGRGLQLLFYSVGIGQISSEVPQNLSASRPQDRQFILSSKKLLLSDSGFYLCSWSIDSGTETFFGQGTRLTVV.

The rearrangement uses TRBV4-2 and TRBJ1-1; no clear D. CDR1 is LGHNA, CDR2 YNFKEQ, per germline. CDR3 length: 13 residues. Trimming removed 2 bases at V and 2 bases at J, with 6 bases between. CDR3 DNA sequence: TGTGCCAGCAGCCAATTTTATAACACTGAAGCTTTCTTT. Translation gives CASSQFYNTEAFF.

Written as DNA, the CDR3 is TGTGCCAGCAGTTCATCGGGGTCTTGGCAGCCCCAGCATTTT. This codes for CASSSSGSWQPQHF. This chain joins TRBV7-9 and TRBJ1-5; D gene uncertain. Germline loops: CDR1 SEHNR, CDR2 FQNEAQ (reference sequence). This CDR3 contains 14 residues. V lost 6 bases and J lost 7, with 16 bases in between.

V usage is TRBV9 and J usage is TRBJ2-2, with TRBD2 identical over 9 bases. The V gene's germline CDR1 is SGDLS and CDR2 YYNGEE. With 0 bases clipped from V and 4 bases from J, the junction kept 4 bases outside the gene matches. The CDR3 is 16 residues long. CDR3 sequence: CASSVAVAGATGELFF. In DNA form, the CDR3 reads TGTGCCAGCAGCGTAGCGGTAGCGGGAGCCACCGGGGAGCTGTTTTTT.

The rearrangement uses TRBV28 and TRBJ2-7; maybe TRBD1 (6 bases). Germline CDR1 is MDHEN and CDR2 is SYDVKM. The CDR3 is 14 residues long. The V end was cut by 4 bases, the J end by 2 bases, with 12 bases between. CDR3 sequence reads: CASSSLTGPYEQYF. CDR3 in DNA: TGTGCCAGCAGTTCTCTGACAGGCCCCTACGAGCAGTACTTC. Full variable domain (missing parts from reference TRBV28 and TRBJ2-7): DVKVTQSSRYLVKRTGEKVFLECVQDMDHENMFWYRQDPGLGLRLIYFSYDVKMKEKGDIPEGYSVSREKKERFSLILESASTNQTSMYLCASSSLTGPYEQYFGPGTRLTVT.

The chain joins TRBV10-2 to TRBJ2-5; 9 nucleotides agree with TRBD2. The germline gives CDR1 WSHSY, CDR2 SAAADI. J gave up 0 bases and V 8 bases, and 7 bases lay outside the gene matches. The CDR3 is 15 residues long. The CDR3 region is CASRLAGAHQETQYF. CDR3 sequence (DNA): TGCGCCAGCCGCTTAGCGGGAGCCCACCAAGAGACCCAGTACTTC.

V usage is TRBV6-1 and J usage is TRBJ1-4; TRBD1 agrees at 12 bases. This CDR3 is built from 17 residues. Germline V CDR1 and CDR2: MNHNS, SASEGT. Trimming cost V 4 bases and J 7 bases; bases outside gene matches: 10. For the CDR3, the DNA is TGTGCCAGCAGTGCCCGGGACAGGGGGCTCGAAGGTGAAAAACTGTTTTTT. Its protein product is CASSARDRGLEGEKLFF.

The chain carries TRBV4-1 and TRBJ2-7; a possible D gene is TRBD2 (5 bases). Looked up from germline, CDR1 is MGHRA and CDR2 is YSYEKL. The length of the CDR3 is 17 residues. Trimming took off 0 bases at V and 2 bases at J, with 17 bases between the two ends. DNA for the CDR3: TGCGCCAGCAGCCAAGATCTAGGAGGACTGATGCCCTACGAGCAGTACTTC. It is translated as CASSQDLGGLMPYEQYF.

This clone was counted a few times. V usage is TRBV9 and J usage is TRBJ2-7; 10 bases match TRBD1. In germline, CDR1 is SGDLS, CDR2 YYNGEE. With V trimmed by 3 bases and J by 5 bases, 8 bases remained unmatched. The CDR3 extends over 15 amino acids. Here the CDR3 reads CASSETTGGFNEQYF. CDR3 DNA sequence: TGTGCCAGCAGCGAAACGACAGGGGGCTTCAACGAGCAGTACTTC.

The chain uses TRBV6-6 and TRBJ2-3; D unclear. Germline V gene sequence: CDR1 MNHNY, CDR2 SVGAGI (reference sequence). This CDR3 spans 13 amino acids. V gave up 2 bases and J gave up 4 bases, with 7 bases separating them. The CDR3 sequence: CASSYRSSDTQYF. The DNA for the CDR3 is TGTGCCAGCAGTTACAGGTCTTCAGATACGCAGTATTTT.

This chain links TRBV30 with TRBJ1-1; D ambiguous. This CDR3 is built from 13 residues. Germline CDR1 reads GTSNPN; CDR2 reads SVGIG (reference sequence). V gave up 3 bases and J gave up 3 bases, with 11 bases separating them. DNA of the CDR3: TGTGCCTGGAGGACTGTGAGGGACACTGAAGCTTTCTTT. It is translated as CAWRTVRDTEAFF.

The chain uses TRBV6-5 and TRBJ1-4, with 7 bases lining up with TRBD1. Germline V gene lookup returns CDR1 MNHEY and CDR2 SVGAGI. The CDR3 runs to 13 residues. V lost 5 bases to trimming and J lost 5 bases; unmatched junction nucleotides: 2. CDR3 region: CASSRDRNEKLFF. The CDR3 region has the DNA TGTGCCAGCAGTCGGGACAGAAATGAAAAACTGTTTTTT.

CDR3 sequence reads: CASSLGTGLTVQETQYF. DNA for the CDR3: TGTGCCAGCAGCCTGGGGACAGGGTTGACCGTCCAAGAGACCCAGTACTTC. V and J are TRBV5-6 and TRBJ2-5; TRBD1 matches 9 bases. V shed 4 bases and J 1 base; nucleotides not matched to a gene: 11. Germline loops: CDR1 SGHDT, CDR2 YYEEEE. The CDR3 totals 17 residues.

This chain links TRBV6-1 with TRBJ1-5; 7 bases match TRBD1. J gave up 11 bases and V 4 bases, and 11 bases lay outside the gene matches. This CDR3 comprises 14 residues. Germline CDR1 is MNHNS and CDR2 is SASEGT. CDR3 amino acids: CASSAGTDRRSQHF. The CDR3, as DNA: TGTGCCAGCAGTGCGGGGACAGACCGCAGGTCCCAGCATTTT.

The CDR3: CASSDDREVAGELFF. The CDR3 coding sequence is TGTGCCAGCAGTGATGACAGGGAAGTGGCCGGGGAGCTGTTTTTT. The chain couples TRBV2 to TRBJ2-2, with 7 bases fitting TRBD1. CDR3 length: 15 residues. V was pared by 3 bases and J by 6 bases, with 7 bases of the junction left unmatched. From germline, CDR1 is SNHLY and CDR2 FYNNEI.

As concerns this clone: This probably arose from a read error, given a far larger clone one base away. The CDR3 nucleotides read TGTGCCAGCAGTTTAATGGAAACCGGGGAGCCGTTTTTT. Its protein is CASSLMETGEPFF. This rearrangement joins TRBV27 to TRBJ2-2, with D maybe TRBD2 (5 bases). From germline, CDR1 is MNHEY and CDR2 SMNVEV (reference sequence). The CDR3 sequence is 13 residues long.

V is TRBV2 and J is TRBJ2-7, with a weak D call TRBD2 (5 bases). The ends were cut back, 7 bases at V and 0 bases at J, with 16 bases in the middle. Germline V gene data show CDR1 as SNHLY and CDR2 as FYNNEI. CDR3 size: 15 residues. CDR3 coding DNA: TGTGCCAGCAACGGCCGGGATTTGCTCTCCTACGAGCAGTACTTC. Its translation: CASNGRDLLSYEQYF.

The chain is built from TRBV18 and TRBJ2-3; D call uncertain. From germline, CDR1 is KGHSH and CDR2 LQKENI. With 0 bases removed from V and 2 bases from J, the gap between germline ends came to 3 bases. The CDR3 is 13 amino acids. The CDR3 loop reads CASSPPATDTQYF. CDR3 coding DNA: TGTGCCAGCTCACCACCGGCCACAGATACGCAGTATTTT.

This clone was picked up a small number of times. The V gene is TRBV18, the J gene TRBJ2-5; D is unclear. The ends were cut back, 6 bases at V and 0 bases at J, with 14 bases in the middle. Germline lookup yields CDR1 KGHSH and CDR2 LQKENI. CDR3 length: 15 amino acids. CDR3 sequence reads: CASSPTGQYQETQYF. DNA of the CDR3: TGTGCCAGCTCCCCCACGGGCCAGTACCAAGAGACCCAGTACTTC.

Many counts were recorded for this clone. This chain joins TRBV28 and TRBJ2-5, with 7 bases fitting TRBD2. The J segment lost 5 bases and the V segment lost 3 bases, leaving 6 bases of the junction unmatched. Germline assignment: CDR1 MDHEN and CDR2 SYDVKM. The length of the CDR3 is 14 residues. The CDR3 bases are TGTGCCAGCAGTTTTGCGGGAGTGGTGGAGACCCAGTACTTC. It encodes CASSFAGVVETQYF.

This clone was detected a few times. The chain employs TRBV6-6 and TRBJ1-2; D is unresolved. From germline, CDR1 is MNHNY and CDR2 SVGAGI (reference sequence). The CDR3 totals 14 residues. The ends were cut back, 6 bases at V and 0 bases at J, with 11 bases in the middle. DNA for the CDR3: TGTGCCAGCAGCCGAATCGACACTAACTATGGCTACACCTTC. It is translated as CASSRIDTNYGYTF.

The V gene is TRBV21-1, the J gene TRBJ1-1; TRBD1, the table's D call, lacks a check against the DNA. TRBV21-1 is a listed pseudogene. The CDR3 is 14 amino acids. The CDR3 region is CASSRGQKNTEAFF. The DNA of the CDR3 is TGTGCCAGCAGCAGGGGACAGAAGAACACTGAAGCTTTCTTT.